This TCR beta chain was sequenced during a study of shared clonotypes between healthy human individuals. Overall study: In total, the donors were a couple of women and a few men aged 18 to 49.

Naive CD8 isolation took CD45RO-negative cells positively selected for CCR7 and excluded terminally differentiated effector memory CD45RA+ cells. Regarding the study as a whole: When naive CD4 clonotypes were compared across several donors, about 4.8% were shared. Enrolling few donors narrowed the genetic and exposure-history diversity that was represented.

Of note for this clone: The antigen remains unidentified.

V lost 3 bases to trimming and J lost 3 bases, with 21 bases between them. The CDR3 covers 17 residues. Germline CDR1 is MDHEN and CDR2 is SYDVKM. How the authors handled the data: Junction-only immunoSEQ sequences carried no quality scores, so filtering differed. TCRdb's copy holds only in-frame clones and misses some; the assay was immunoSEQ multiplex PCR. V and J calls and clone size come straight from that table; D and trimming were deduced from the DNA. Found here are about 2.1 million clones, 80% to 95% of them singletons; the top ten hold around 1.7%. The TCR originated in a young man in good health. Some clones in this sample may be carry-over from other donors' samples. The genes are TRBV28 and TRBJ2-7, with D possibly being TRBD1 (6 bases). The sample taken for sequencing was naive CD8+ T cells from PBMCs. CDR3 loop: CASSFRRNRASGYEQYF. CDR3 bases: TGTGCCAGCAGTTTCCGGAGAAACAGGGCATCTGGCTACGAGCAGTACTTC.